One sample yielded the 16 T cell receptor beta chains listed below, sequenced in a study of T-cell reconstitution after alpha-beta-depleted transplantation in children. Unique molecular identifiers featured in how the TCRbeta library was prepared. TCRdb analysed the PCR reads with MiXCR anew, one entry per CDR3 protein. Of about a million distinct CDR3 sequences listed, less than 30% are singletons. The sample here was PBMCs, mostly from graft donor cells, taken 360 days after TCRalphabeta/CD19-depleted stem cell transplant. The receptors derive from a boy under two years old who had a stem cell transplant for SCID, so the T cells may come from the graft donor.

This clonotype was detected only a few times. This sequence joins TRBV12-3 or TRBV12-4 and TRBJ2-1; 14 nucleotides agree with TRBD2. This CDR3 region has 18 residues. V was pared by 7 bases and J by 6 bases, with 14 bases of the junction left unmatched. CDR3 protein: CASTPPGTSGGGVNEQFF. In DNA form, the CDR3 reads TGTGCCAGCACCCCTCCTGGGACTAGCGGGGGTGGTGTCAATGAGCAGTTCTTC.

To note about this clonotype: A single base separates this from a much larger clone, so it may be a read error. The rearrangement uses TRBV7-3 and TRBJ2-2, with D unclear. The germline CDR1 and CDR2 sequences are SGHTA and FQGTGA. The CDR3 length is 13 residues. The V end lost 0 bases, the J end lost 3 bases, and 2 bases lay between the germline ends. The CDR3 loop reads CASSLTHTGELFF. The CDR3 bases are TGTGCCAGCAGCTTAACGCACACCGGGGAGCTGTTTTTT.

This clonotype was seen many times. The chain has TRBV5-1 and TRBJ1-1; no definite D call. Trimming stripped 0 bases from V and 1 base from J, with 7 bases between. Per germline, CDR1 SGHRS and CDR2 YFSETQ. The CDR3 totals 14 residues. CDR3 DNA: TGCGCCAGCAGCTTGGAGGGAGCGAACACTGAAGCTTTCTTT. Amino acid sequence: CASSLEGANTEAFF.

The chain links TRBV4-1 to TRBJ2-2, with D unresolved. The CDR3 has 13 amino acids. From germline, CDR1 is MGHRA and CDR2 YSYEKL. The V gene lost 0 bases and the J gene lost 4 bases, with 3 bases spanning the gap. CDR3 bases: TGCGCCAGCAGCCAAGAAGTCACCGGGGAGCTGTTTTTT. It translates to CASSQEVTGELFF.

The V and J genes are TRBV3-1 and TRBJ1-5; D call uncertain. Deletions cut 0 bases from V and 3 bases from J, with 9 bases between. Germline V lookup: CDR1 LGHDT, CDR2 YNNKEL (reference sequence). The CDR3 spans 15 residues. CDR3 bases: TGTGCCAGCAGCCAAGACGGGATACCCAATCAGCCCCAGCATTTT. Protein sequence: CASSQDGIPNQPQHF. The complete variable domain, with remaining parts taken from reference TRBV3-1 and TRBJ1-5, reads DTAVSQTPKYLVTQMGNDKSIKCEQNLGHDTMYWYKQDSKKFLKIMFSYNNKELIINETVPNRFSPKSPDKAHLNLHINSLELGDSAVYFCASSQDGIPNQPQHFGDGTRLSIL.

This sequence joins TRBV14 and TRBJ1-3; D might be TRBD1 (5 bases). Germline V gene sequence: CDR1 SGHDN, CDR2 FVKESK. The CDR3 is 17 amino acids. Trimming stripped 4 bases from V and 0 bases from J, with 16 bases between. The CDR3 spells CASSLGGGRTSGNTIYF. Written as DNA, the CDR3 is TGTGCCAGCAGCCTGGGGGGAGGGCGTACCTCTGGAAACACCATATATTTT.

J is TRBJ2-5 and V is TRBV2; 11 positions agree with TRBD2. CDR1 SNHLY and CDR2 FYNNEI come from the germline V gene. V shed 3 bases, J shed 1 base, and the junction held 7 bases outside the gene matches. This CDR3 contains 17 residues. CDR3 in amino acids: CASSELTSGAFQETQYF. CDR3 bases: TGTGCCAGCAGTGAGCTGACTAGCGGGGCCTTCCAAGAGACCCAGTACTTC.

This clonotype has a handful of counts. The chain uses TRBV29-1 and TRBJ2-1; D gene ambiguous. Germline CDR1 is SQVTM and CDR2 is ANQGSEA. The V end was cut by 3 bases, the J end by 8 bases, with 11 bases between. This CDR3 is 12 amino acids long. CDR3 sequence: CSVDYEFHEQFF. CDR3 nucleotide sequence: TGCAGCGTTGACTATGAGTTCCATGAGCAGTTCTTC.

V is TRBV7-9 and J is TRBJ2-1, with D possibly TRBD2 on 6 matching bases. V lost 0 bases to trimming and J lost 5 bases, with 11 bases between them. This CDR3 is 15 amino acids long. CDR1 is SEHNR, CDR2 FQNEAQ, per germline (reference sequence). Here the CDR3 reads CASSLAWGGNNEQFF. The CDR3 bases are TGTGCCAGCAGCTTAGCGTGGGGAGGCAACAATGAGCAGTTCTTC.

V usage is TRBV5-1 and J usage is TRBJ2-5; D unclear. V was shortened by 4 bases and J by 4 bases, with 11 bases between the two germline ends. Germline V CDR1 and CDR2: SGHRS, YFSETQ. This CDR3 is 13 amino acids long. Here the CDR3 DNA reads TGCGCCAGCAGCGCTAGGACCCTAGAGACCCAGTACTTC. As protein: CASSARTLETQYF. Variable domain in full (rest from reference TRBV5-1 and TRBJ2-5): KAGVTQTPRYLIKTRGQQVTLSCSPISGHRSVSWYQQTPGQGLQFLFEYFSETQRNKGNFPGRFSGRQFSNSRSEMNVSTLELGDSALYLCASSARTLETQYFGPGTRLLVL.

This clonotype was seen a handful of times. The chain recombines TRBV7-2 with TRBJ1-3; no clear D gene. CDR1 is SGHTA and CDR2 is FQGNSA in the germline V gene. V was shortened by 2 bases and J by 0 bases, with 11 bases between the two germline ends. CDR3 length: 16 residues. CDR3 DNA: TGTGCCAGCAGCTTAAATCGGGAGGGCTCTGGAAACACCATATATTTT. This translates into CASSLNREGSGNTIYF.

With regard to this clonotype: A read error may be the cause here, since a much bigger clone is one base away. This chain connects TRBV5-1 to TRBJ2-1, with 14 nucleotides matching TRBD2. The length of the CDR3 is 14 residues. Germline CDR1 reads SGHRS; CDR2 reads YFSETQ. J gave up 8 bases and V 3 bases, and 1 base lay outside the gene matches. The CDR3 spells CASSSGLAGDEQFF. The CDR3 bases are TGCGCCAGCAGCTCGGGACTAGCGGGGGATGAGCAGTTCTTC.

This clonotype came up a few times. The chain has TRBV11-1 and TRBJ2-3; 14 positions match TRBD2. The length of the CDR3 is 18 residues. Germline V gene sequence: CDR1 SGHAT, CDR2 FQDESV (reference sequence). Trimming removed 3 bases from V and 1 base from J; junction bases left unmatched: 6. The CDR3 coding sequence is TGTGCCAGCAGCTTGGGGACTAGCGGGGGCCTTCGCACAGATACGCAGTATTTT. This codes for CASSLGTSGGLRTDTQYF.

This clonotype occurred a few times. This chain connects TRBV5-1 to TRBJ2-7; D might be TRBD2 (6 bases). Germline CDR1 and CDR2: SGHRS and YFSETQ. The CDR3 is made up of 15 amino acids. V was shortened by 0 bases and J by 3 bases, with 13 bases between the two germline ends. The CDR3 is CASSLDIGGVYEQYF. The CDR3 DNA follows: TGCGCCAGCAGCTTGGATATCGGAGGGGTCTACGAGCAGTACTTC.

This clonotype was seen only a few times. V is TRBV12-3 or TRBV12-4 and J is TRBJ2-7, with D tentatively TRBD2 (5 bases). The length of the CDR3 is 13 residues. V lost 3 bases and J lost 2, with 8 bases in between. CDR3 DNA: TGTGCCAGCAGTTTTGAGCGGACCTACGAGCAGTACTTC. Encoded protein: CASSFERTYEQYF.

V is TRBV2 and J is TRBJ2-5, with 7 bases fitting TRBD1. Germline V lookup: CDR1 SNHLY, CDR2 FYNNEI. The V gene end was trimmed by 5 bases and the J gene end by 1 base; junction bases not matched to a gene: 4. The CDR3 runs 14 residues. CDR3: CASSMTGFQETQYF. The CDR3 DNA sequence: TGTGCCAGCAGTATGACAGGGTTCCAAGAGACCCAGTACTTC.